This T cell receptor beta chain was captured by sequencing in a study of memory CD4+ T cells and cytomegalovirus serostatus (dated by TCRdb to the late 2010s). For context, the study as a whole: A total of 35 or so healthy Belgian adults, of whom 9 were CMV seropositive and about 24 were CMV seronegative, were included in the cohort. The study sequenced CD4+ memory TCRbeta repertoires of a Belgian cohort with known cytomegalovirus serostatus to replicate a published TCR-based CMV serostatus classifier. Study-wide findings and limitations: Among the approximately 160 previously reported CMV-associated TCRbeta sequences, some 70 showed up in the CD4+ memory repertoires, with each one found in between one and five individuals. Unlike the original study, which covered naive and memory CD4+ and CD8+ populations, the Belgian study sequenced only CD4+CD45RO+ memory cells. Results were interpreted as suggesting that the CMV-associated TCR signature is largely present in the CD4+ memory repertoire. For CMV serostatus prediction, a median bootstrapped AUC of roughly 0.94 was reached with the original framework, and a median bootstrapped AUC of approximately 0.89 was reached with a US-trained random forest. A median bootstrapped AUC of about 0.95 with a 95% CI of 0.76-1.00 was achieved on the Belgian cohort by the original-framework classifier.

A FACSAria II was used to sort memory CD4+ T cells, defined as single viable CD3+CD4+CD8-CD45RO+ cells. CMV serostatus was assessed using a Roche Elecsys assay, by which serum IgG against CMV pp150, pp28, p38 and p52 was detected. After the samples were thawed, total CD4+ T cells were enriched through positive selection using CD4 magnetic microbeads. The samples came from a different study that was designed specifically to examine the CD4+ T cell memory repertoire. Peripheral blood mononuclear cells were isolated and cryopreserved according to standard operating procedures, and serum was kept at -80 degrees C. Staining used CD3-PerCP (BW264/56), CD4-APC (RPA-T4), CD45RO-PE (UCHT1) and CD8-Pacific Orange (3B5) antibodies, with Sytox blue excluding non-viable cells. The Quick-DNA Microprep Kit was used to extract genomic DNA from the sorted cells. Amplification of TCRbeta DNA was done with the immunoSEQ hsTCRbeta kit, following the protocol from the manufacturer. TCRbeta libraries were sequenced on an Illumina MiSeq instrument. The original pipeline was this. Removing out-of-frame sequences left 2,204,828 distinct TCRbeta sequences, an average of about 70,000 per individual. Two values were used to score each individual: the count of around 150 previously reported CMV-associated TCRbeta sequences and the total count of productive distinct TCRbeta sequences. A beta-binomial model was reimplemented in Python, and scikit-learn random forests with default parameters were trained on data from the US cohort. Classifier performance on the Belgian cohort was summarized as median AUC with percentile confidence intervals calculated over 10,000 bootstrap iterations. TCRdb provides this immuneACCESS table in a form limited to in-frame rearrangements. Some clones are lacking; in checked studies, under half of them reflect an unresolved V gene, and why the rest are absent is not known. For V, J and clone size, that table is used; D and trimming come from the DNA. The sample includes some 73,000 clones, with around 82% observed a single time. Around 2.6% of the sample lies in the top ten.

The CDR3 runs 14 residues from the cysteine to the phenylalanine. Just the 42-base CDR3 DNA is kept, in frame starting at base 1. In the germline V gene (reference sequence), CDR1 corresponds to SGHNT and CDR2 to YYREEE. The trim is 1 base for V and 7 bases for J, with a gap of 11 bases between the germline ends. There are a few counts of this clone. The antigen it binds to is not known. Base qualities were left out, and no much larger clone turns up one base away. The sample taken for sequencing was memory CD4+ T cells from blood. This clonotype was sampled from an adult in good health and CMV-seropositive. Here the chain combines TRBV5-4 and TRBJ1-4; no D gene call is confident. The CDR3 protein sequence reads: CASSLSSGSEKLFF. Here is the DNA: TGTGCCAGCAGCTTGTCGTCCGGGAGTGAAAAACTGTTTTTT.